What follows are 15 T cell receptor beta chains derived from one specimen sequenced in a study of shared clonotypes between healthy human individuals. Generated by immunoSEQ multiplex PCR, the TCRdb table keeps only in-frame clones and is missing some. Found here are about 2.2 million clones, 80% to 95% of them singletons; the top ten hold around 1.8%. CD45RO-negative, CCR7-selected cells formed the naive CD8 fraction, which excluded terminally differentiated effector memory CD45RA+ cells. Sequenced material: naive CD8+ T cells from PBMCs. Receptor source: a young man in good health. Some clones in this sample may be carry-over from other donors' samples.

This clone was observed a handful of times. The CDR3 loop reads CASSILAGGFNEQFF. The CDR3 DNA sequence: TGTGCCAGTAGTATACTCGCGGGAGGGTTCAATGAGCAGTTCTTC. V is TRBV19 and J is TRBJ2-1; 9 nucleotides line up with TRBD2. This CDR3 contains 15 residues. Germline loops: CDR1 LNHDA, CDR2 SQIVND (reference sequence). V shed 2 bases, J shed 6 bases, and the junction held 5 bases outside the gene matches.

The J gene is TRBJ2-7, the V gene TRBV4-1; D could derive from TRBD1 or TRBD2 (5 bases each). The germline gives CDR1 MGHRA, CDR2 YSYEKL. The CDR3 sequence is 16 residues long. Trimming took off 3 bases at V and 0 bases at J, with 15 bases between the two ends. For the CDR3, the DNA is TGCGCCAGCAGCCATTTATGGGGGTCGAGCTCCTACGAGCAGTACTTC. The encoded protein is CASSHLWGSSSYEQYF.

This chain connects TRBV27 to TRBJ2-2; no definite D call. CDR1 MNHEY and CDR2 SMNVEV come from the germline V gene (reference sequence). The ends were cut back, 3 bases at V and 4 bases at J, with 12 bases in the middle. The CDR3 length is 15 residues. The CDR3 DNA sequence: TGTGCCAGCAGTTTTAGGAGTGTCGGCACCGGGGAGCTGTTTTTT. It yields the protein CASSFRSVGTGELFF.

CDR3 loop: CASSVGLARTYEQYF. The CDR3 DNA follows: TGTGCCAGCAGCGTAGGGTTGGCCAGAACCTACGAGCAGTACTTC. The rearrangement joins TRBV9 to TRBJ2-7; D is uncertain. The V end was cut by 0 bases, the J end by 2 bases, with 12 bases between. Germline V lookup: CDR1 SGDLS, CDR2 YYNGEE. This CDR3 region has 15 residues.

The rearrangement joins TRBV28 to TRBJ2-1, with 11 bases lining up with TRBD2. In germline, CDR1 is MDHEN, CDR2 SYDVKM. The CDR3 spans 20 residues. The J segment lost 6 bases and the V segment lost 2 bases, leaving 18 bases of the junction unmatched. The CDR3: CASSLMTGGLLAGEANEQFF. CDR3 bases: TGTGCCAGCAGTTTAATGACAGGGGGATTACTAGCGGGAGAGGCCAATGAGCAGTTCTTC.

The rearrangement links TRBV5-4 to TRBJ2-2; no clear D. Germline values: CDR1 SGHNT, CDR2 YYREEE (reference sequence). V was pared by 9 bases and J by 2 bases, with 11 bases between. The CDR3 runs 13 residues. CDR3 DNA sequence: TGTGCCATCCGCCGTACCAACACCGGGGAGCTGTTTTTT. Amino acids: CAIRRTNTGELFF.

This clone was detected a few times. Distinct nucleotide sequences in the sample also encode this CDR3. V and J are TRBV19 and TRBJ1-2; no clear D. V gave up 3 bases and J gave up 4 bases, with 3 bases separating them. The CDR3 sequence is 11 residues long. CDR1 LNHDA and CDR2 SQIVND come from the germline V gene (reference sequence). The CDR3 coding sequence is TGTGCCAGTAGTATCGGCTATGGCTACACCTTC. This encodes CASSIGYGYTF.

This chain uses TRBV6-4 with TRBJ2-2; 10 nucleotides align to TRBD1. V shed 2 bases, J shed 3 bases, and the junction held 0 bases outside the gene matches. CDR1 is MRHNA, CDR2 SNTAGT, per germline. This CDR3 has 15 residues. The CDR3 is CASSDGTGDTGELFF. The DNA for the CDR3 is TGTGCCAGCAGTGACGGGACAGGGGACACCGGGGAGCTGTTTTTT.

The J gene is TRBJ2-7, the V gene TRBV10-2; D might be TRBD1 (6 bases). The CDR3 runs 11 residues. Germline V gene data show CDR1 as WSHSY and CDR2 as SAAADI. V lost 7 bases to trimming and J lost 5 bases, with 9 bases between them. CDR3 region: CASTTGNEQYF. For the CDR3, the DNA is TGCGCCAGCACTACAGGGAACGAGCAGTACTTC.

V gene TRBV15 combines with J gene TRBJ1-5; 7 positions agree with TRBD1. Germline trimming cut 5 bases from V and 6 bases from J; bases unmatched to any gene: 10. The V gene's germline CDR1 is LNHNV and CDR2 YYDKDF (reference sequence). The CDR3 runs 15 residues. The DNA for the CDR3 is TGTGCCACCAGCTCCCCCCAGGGGGTGATTCAGCCCCAGCATTTT. Translating gives CATSSPQGVIQPQHF.

This clone is a singleton in its sample. The chain is built from TRBV6-1 and TRBJ2-1, with 8 bases fitting TRBD2. Looked up from germline, CDR1 is MNHNS and CDR2 is SASEGT. Trimming at V came to 7 bases and at J to 7 bases, leaving 6 bases not matched to a gene. This CDR3 is 13 amino acids long. CDR3 sequence: CASNGLARNEQFF. CDR3 DNA sequence: TGTGCCAGCAATGGACTAGCTAGGAATGAGCAGTTCTTC.

Only one count was recorded for this clone. The chain links TRBV27 to TRBJ2-2; D perhaps matches TRBD2 (6 bases). The ends were cut back, 5 bases at V and 6 bases at J, with 13 bases in the middle. Germline V gene sequence: CDR1 MNHEY, CDR2 SMNVEV (reference sequence). The CDR3 has 14 amino acids. The CDR3 coding sequence is TGTGCCAGCAGTATATTAGGAGGGGCCGGGGAGCTGTTTTTT. Amino acids: CASSILGGAGELFF.

The J gene is TRBJ2-7, the V gene TRBV7-9, with D unresolved. In germline, CDR1 is SEHNR, CDR2 FQNEAQ (reference sequence). The V end lost 5 bases, the J end lost 2 bases, and 10 bases lay between the germline ends. The CDR3 sequence is 13 residues long. The CDR3 DNA sequence: TGTGCCAGCAGCGCTGGACCAACCTACGAGCAGTACTTC. Translating it yields CASSAGPTYEQYF. The whole variable domain, filled in from reference TRBV7-9 and TRBJ2-7, reads DTGVSQNPRHKITKRGQNVTFRCDPISEHNRLYWYRQTLGQGPEFLTYFQNEAQLEKSRLLSDRFSAERPKGSFSTLEIQRTEQGDSAMYLCASSAGPTYEQYFGPGTRLTVT.

The rearrangement links TRBV7-6 to TRBJ1-1; D unresolved. Germline CDR1 reads SGHVS; CDR2 reads FNYEAQ. The CDR3 is 14 amino acids. The V gene lost 5 bases and the J gene lost 1 base, with 11 bases spanning the gap. The CDR3 region is CASSTLAPNTEAFF. The CDR3 DNA is TGTGCCAGCAGCACTCTTGCCCCGAACACTGAAGCTTTCTTT.

The rearrangement uses TRBV27 and TRBJ2-7; TRBD1 aligns across 8 bases. The junction had 7 bases not matched to a gene; V was cut back by 5 bases and J by 4 bases. Per the germline V gene, CDR1 is MNHEY and CDR2 is SMNVEV (reference sequence). The CDR3 covers 14 residues. The DNA of the CDR3 is TGTGCCAGCAGTAACAGGGGGGAGTCATACGAGCAGTACTTC. This translates into CASSNRGESYEQYF.